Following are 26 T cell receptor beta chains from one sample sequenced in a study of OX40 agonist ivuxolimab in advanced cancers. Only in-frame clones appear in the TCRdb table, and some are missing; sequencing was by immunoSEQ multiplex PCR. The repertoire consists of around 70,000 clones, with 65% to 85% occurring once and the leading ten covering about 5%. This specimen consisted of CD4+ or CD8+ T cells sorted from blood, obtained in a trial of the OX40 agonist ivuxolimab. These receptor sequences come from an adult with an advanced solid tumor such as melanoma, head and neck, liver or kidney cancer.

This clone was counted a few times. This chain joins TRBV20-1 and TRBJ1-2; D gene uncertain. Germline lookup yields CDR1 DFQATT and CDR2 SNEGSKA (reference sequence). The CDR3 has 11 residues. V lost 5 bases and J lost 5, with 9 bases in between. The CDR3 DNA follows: TGCAGTGCTCAACCGGAGTATGGCTACACCTTC. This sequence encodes CSAQPEYGYTF.

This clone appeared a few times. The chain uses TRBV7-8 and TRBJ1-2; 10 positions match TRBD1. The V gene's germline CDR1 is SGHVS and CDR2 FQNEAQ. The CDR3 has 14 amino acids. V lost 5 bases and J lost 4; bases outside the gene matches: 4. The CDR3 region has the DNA TGTGCCAGCAGCCCGACAGGGGGCAGCTATGGCTACACCTTC. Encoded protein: CASSPTGGSYGYTF.

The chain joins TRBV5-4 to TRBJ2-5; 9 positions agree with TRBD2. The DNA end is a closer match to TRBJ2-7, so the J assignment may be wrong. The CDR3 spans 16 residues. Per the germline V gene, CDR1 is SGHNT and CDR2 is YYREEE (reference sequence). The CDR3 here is CASSLGLAVSSYEQYF. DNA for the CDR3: TGTGCCAGCAGCTTGGGACTAGCGGTTAGCTCCTACGAGCAGTACTTC.

In DNA, the CDR3 is TGTGCCAGCTCACCACCGACAGGGAAGGATCATCAGCCCCAGCATTTT. This translates into CASSPPTGKDHQPQHF. This chain connects TRBV18 to TRBJ1-5, with TRBD1 identical over 7 bases. This CDR3 has 16 residues. The V gene's germline CDR1 is KGHSH and CDR2 LQKENI. V dropped 0 bases and J dropped 5; count of bases not matched to a gene: 7.

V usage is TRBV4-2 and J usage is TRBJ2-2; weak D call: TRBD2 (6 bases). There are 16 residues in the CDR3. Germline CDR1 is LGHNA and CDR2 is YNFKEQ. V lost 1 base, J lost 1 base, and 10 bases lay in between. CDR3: CASSQVSGVNTGELFF. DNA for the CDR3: TGTGCCAGCAGCCAAGTCTCGGGGGTGAACACCGGGGAGCTGTTTTTT.

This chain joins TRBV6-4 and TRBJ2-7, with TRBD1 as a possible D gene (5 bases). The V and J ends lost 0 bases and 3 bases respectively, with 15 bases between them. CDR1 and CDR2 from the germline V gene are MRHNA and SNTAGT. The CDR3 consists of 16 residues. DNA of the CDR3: TGTGCCAGCAGTGACTCTGAAGGGGATGCGGACTACGAGCAGTACTTC. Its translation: CASSDSEGDADYEQYF.

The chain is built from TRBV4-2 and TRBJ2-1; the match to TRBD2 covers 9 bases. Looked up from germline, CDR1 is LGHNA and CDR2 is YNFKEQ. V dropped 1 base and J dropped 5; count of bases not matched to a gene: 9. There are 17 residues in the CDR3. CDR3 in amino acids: CASSQALLAGFDNEQFF. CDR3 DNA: TGTGCCAGCAGCCAAGCTCTCCTAGCGGGATTCGACAATGAGCAGTTCTTC.

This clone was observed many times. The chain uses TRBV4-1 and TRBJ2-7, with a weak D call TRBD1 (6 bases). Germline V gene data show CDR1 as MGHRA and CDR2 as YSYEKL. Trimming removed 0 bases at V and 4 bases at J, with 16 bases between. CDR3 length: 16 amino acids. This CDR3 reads CASSQDGQSFTYEQYF. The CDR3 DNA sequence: TGCGCCAGCAGCCAAGACGGACAGTCATTCACTTACGAGCAGTACTTC.

The CDR3 nucleotides are TGTGCCAGCAGCTTTTATGGGCAGCACGCTTTCTTT. Translated: CASSFYGQHAFF. The chain is built from TRBV7-2 and TRBJ1-1; D remains ambiguous. Germline CDR1 is SGHTA and CDR2 is FQGNSA. Deletions cut 3 bases from V and 11 bases from J, with 13 bases between. The CDR3 is 12 amino acids. The whole variable domain, remainder taken from reference TRBV7-2 and TRBJ1-1, is GAGVSQSPSNKVTEKGKDVELRCDPISGHTALYWYRQSLGQGLEFLIYFQGNSAPDKSGLPSDRFSAERTGGSVSTLTIQRTQQEDSAVYLCASSFYGQHAFFGQGTRLTVV.

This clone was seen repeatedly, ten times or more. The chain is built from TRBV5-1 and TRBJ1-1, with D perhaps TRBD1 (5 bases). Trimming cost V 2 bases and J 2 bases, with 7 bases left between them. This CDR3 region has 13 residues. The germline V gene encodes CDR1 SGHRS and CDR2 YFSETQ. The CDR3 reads CASSFGGNTEAFF. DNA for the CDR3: TGCGCCAGCAGCTTTGGGGGTAACACTGAAGCTTTCTTT. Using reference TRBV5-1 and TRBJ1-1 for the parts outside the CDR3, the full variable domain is KAGVTQTPRYLIKTRGQQVTLSCSPISGHRSVSWYQQTPGQGLQFLFEYFSETQRNKGNFPGRFSGRQFSNSRSEMNVSTLELGDSALYLCASSFGGNTEAFFGQGTRLTVV.

In DNA, the CDR3 is TGTGCCAGCAGCCCGGACAGGGTACGTGAAAAACTGTTTTTT. Its translation is CASSPDRVREKLFF. This chain uses TRBV11-2 with TRBJ1-4, with 8 bases matching TRBD1. Germline CDR1 is SGHAT and CDR2 is FQNNGV. The ends lost 5 bases at V and 7 bases at J; junction bases unmatched: 6. The CDR3 is 14 residues long.

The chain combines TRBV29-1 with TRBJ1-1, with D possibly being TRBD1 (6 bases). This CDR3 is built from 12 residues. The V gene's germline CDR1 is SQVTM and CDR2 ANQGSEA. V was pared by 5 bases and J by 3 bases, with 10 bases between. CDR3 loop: CSVSRGDTEAFF. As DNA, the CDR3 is TGCAGCGTTTCCAGGGGCGACACTGAAGCTTTCTTT.

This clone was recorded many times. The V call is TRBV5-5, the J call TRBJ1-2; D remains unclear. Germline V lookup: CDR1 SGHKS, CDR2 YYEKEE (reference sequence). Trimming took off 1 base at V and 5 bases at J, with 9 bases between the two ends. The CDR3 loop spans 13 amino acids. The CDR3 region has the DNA TGTGCCAGCAGCTTGAGTTCATTATATGGCTACACCTTC. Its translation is CASSLSSLYGYTF.

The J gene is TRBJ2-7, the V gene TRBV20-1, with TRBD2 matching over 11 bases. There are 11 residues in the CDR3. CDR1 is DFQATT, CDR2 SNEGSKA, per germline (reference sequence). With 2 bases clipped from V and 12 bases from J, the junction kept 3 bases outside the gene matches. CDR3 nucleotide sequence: TGCAGTGCTAGATTACTAGCGGGAGTGTACTTC. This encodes CSARLLAGVYF.

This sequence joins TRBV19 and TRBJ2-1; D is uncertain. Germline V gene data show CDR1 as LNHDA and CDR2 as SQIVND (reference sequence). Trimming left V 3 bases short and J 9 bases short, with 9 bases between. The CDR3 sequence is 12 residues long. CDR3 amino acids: CASSMGSTEQFF. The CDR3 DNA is TGTGCCAGTAGTATGGGAAGTACTGAGCAGTTCTTC.

The CDR3: CASSHPQQGAVTYGYTF. CDR3 DNA: TGCGCCAGCAGCCACCCCCAACAGGGGGCGGTAACCTATGGCTACACCTTC. The V and J genes are TRBV4-1 and TRBJ1-2; 9 bases align to TRBD1. This CDR3 contains 17 residues. With 3 bases clipped from V and 4 bases from J, the junction kept 12 bases outside the gene matches. CDR1 and CDR2 from the germline V gene are MGHRA and YSYEKL.

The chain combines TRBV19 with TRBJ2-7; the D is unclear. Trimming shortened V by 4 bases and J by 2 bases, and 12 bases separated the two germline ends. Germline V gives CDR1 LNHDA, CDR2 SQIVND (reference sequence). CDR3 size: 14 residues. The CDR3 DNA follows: TGTGCCAGTAGTACCCCCGGACGTCCCTACGAGCAGTACTTC. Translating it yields CASSTPGRPYEQYF.

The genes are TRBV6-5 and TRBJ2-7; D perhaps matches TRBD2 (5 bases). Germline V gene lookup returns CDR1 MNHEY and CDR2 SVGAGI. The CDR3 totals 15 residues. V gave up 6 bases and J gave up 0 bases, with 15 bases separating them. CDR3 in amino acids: CASRGGLTSSYEQYF. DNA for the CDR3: TGTGCCAGCAGGGGCGGGCTAACGAGCTCCTACGAGCAGTACTTC.

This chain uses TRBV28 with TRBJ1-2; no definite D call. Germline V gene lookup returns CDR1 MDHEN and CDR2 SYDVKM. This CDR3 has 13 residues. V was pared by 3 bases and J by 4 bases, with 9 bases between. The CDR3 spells CASSLSAAYGYTF. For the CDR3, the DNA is TGTGCCAGCAGTTTGTCGGCAGCCTATGGCTACACCTTC.

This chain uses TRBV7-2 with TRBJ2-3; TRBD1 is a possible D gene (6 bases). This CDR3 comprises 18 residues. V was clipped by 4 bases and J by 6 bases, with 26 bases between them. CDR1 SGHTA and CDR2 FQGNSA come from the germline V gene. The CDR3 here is CASSWEPLSGQRFDTQYF. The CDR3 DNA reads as TGTGCCAGCAGCTGGGAGCCGCTCTCAGGACAGCGTTTTGATACGCAGTATTTT.

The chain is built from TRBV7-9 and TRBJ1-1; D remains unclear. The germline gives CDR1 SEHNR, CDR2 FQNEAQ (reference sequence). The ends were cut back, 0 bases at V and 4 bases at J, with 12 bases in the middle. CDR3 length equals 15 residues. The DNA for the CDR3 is TGTGCCAGCAGCTTAGCGCGGGTGGGTTTCACTGAAGCTTTCTTT. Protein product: CASSLARVGFTEAFF.

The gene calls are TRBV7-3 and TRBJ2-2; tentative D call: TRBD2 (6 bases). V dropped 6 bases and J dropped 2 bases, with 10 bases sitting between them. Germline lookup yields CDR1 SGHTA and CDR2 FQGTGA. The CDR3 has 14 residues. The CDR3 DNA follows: TGTGCCAGCAGAGCGGGCTCAAACACCGGGGAGCTGTTTTTT. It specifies CASRAGSNTGELFF.

The CDR3 is CASSGDRGGKLFF. For the CDR3, the DNA is TGCGCCAGCAGTGGAGACAGGGGAGGAAAACTGTTTTTT. V is TRBV10-2 and J is TRBJ1-4; 8 positions agree with TRBD1. The germline gives CDR1 WSHSY, CDR2 SAAADI. J lost 10 bases, V lost 4 bases, and 5 bases had no gene match. This CDR3 comprises 13 residues.

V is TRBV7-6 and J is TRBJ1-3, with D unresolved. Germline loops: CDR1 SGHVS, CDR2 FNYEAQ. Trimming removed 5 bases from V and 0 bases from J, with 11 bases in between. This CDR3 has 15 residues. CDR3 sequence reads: CASSPIPSSGNTIYF. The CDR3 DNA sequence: TGTGCCAGCAGCCCCATTCCCAGCTCTGGAAACACCATATATTTT. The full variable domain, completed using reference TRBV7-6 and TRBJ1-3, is GAGVSQSPRYKVTKRGQDVALRCDPISGHVSLYWYRQALGQGPEFLTYFNYEAQQDKSGLPNDRFSAERPEGSISTLTIQRTEQRDSAMYRCASSPIPSSGNTIYFGEGSWLTVV.

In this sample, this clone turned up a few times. CDR3 bases: TGCGCCAGCAGCTTAGGACACTCGTTACTCGGGGAGCTGTTTTTT. This encodes CASSLGHSLLGELFF. The chain has TRBV5-1 and TRBJ2-2, with D possibly being TRBD1 (5 bases). CDR1 and CDR2 (germline): SGHRS, YFSETQ. V dropped 2 bases and J dropped 7 bases, with 15 bases sitting between them. This CDR3 contains 15 residues.

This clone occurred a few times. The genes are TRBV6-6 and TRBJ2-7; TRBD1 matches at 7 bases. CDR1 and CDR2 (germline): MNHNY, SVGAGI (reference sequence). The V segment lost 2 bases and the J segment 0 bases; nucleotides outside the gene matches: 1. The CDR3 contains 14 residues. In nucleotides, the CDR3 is TGTGCCAGCAGTTACCGGGACAGCTCCTACGAGCAGTACTTC. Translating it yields CASSYRDSSYEQYF.